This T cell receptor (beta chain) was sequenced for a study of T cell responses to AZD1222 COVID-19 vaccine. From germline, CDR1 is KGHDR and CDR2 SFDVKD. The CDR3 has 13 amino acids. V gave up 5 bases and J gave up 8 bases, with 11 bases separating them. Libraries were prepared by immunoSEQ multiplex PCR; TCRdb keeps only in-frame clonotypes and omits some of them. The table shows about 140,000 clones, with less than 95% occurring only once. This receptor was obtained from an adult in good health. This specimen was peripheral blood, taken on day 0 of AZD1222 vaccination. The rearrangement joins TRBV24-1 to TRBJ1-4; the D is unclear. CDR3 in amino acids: CATSADALEKLFF. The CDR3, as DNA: TGTGCCACCAGTGCGGACGCACTAGAAAAACTGTTTTTT.